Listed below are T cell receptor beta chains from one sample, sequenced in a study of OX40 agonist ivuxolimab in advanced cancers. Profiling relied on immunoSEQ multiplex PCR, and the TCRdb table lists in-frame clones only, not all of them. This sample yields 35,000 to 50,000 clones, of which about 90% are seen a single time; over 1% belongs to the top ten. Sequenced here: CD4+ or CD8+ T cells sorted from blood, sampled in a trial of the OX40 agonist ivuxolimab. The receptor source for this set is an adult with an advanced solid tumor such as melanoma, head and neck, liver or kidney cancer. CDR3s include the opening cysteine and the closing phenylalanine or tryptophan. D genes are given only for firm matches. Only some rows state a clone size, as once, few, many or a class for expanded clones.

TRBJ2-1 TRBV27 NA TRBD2 TGTGCCAGCAGCACTACCCCCGGGACTAGCTCCTACAATGAGCAGTTCTTC CASSTTPGTSSYNEQFF
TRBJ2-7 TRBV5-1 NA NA TGCGCCAGCAGCTCCCAGGGCAACGAGCAGTACTTC CASSSQGNEQYF
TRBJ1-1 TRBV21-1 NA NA TGTGCCAGCAGCAAAGCTGTCGGGGGTCCAGCTTTCTTT CASSKAVGGPAFF
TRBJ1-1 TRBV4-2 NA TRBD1 TGTGCCAGCAGCCGGGACAGGGGGAACACTGAAGCTTTCTTT CASSRDRGNTEAFF
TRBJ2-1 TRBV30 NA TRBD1 TGTGCCTGGAGTGGGACAGGGAATACGTTCTTC CAWSGTGNTFF
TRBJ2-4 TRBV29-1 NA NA TGCAGCGTTGAAGTTGGGGACATTCAGTACTTC CSVEVGDIQYF
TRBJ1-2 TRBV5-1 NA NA TGCGCCAGCAGCTTGGAGACGAGGGTTAGCTACACCTTC CASSLETRVSYTF
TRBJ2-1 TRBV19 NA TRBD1 TGTGCCAGTAGTAACCAGGGGGCGCGGAATGAGCAGTTCTTC CASSNQGARNEQFF
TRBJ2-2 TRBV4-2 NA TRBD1 TGTGCCAGCAGCCAAGGGGGACAGCACACCGGGGAGCTGTTTTTT CASSQGGQHTGELFF
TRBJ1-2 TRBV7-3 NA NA TGTGCCAGCAGCTTAGACCGAGTCTATGGCTACACCTTC CASSLDRVYGYTF
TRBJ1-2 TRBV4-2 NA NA TGTGCCAGCAGCCAACCTGGGTTTGGTCCCCTTAATGGCTACACCTTC CASSQPGFGPLNGYTF
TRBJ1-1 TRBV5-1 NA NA TGCGCCAGCAGGCAAAGACAGAACACTGAAGCTTTCTTT CASRQRQNTEAFF
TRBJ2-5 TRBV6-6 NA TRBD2 TGTGCCAGCAGTTACGGCGGGGGAAATCAAGAGACCCAGTACTTC CASSYGGGNQETQYF
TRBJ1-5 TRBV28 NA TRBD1 TGTGCCAGCAGTTCGGGACAGGGACGGCAGCCCCAGCATTTT CASSSGQGRQPQHF
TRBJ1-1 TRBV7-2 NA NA TGTGCCAGCAGCTTAGACGGCAGCATGGACACTGAAGCTTTCTTT CASSLDGSMDTEAFF
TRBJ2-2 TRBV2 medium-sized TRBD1 TGTGCCACCCAACAGGGGGCAACGACCGGGGAGCTGTTTTTT CATQQGATTGELFF
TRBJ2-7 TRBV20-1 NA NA TGCAGTGCAACTCCTAGTTGGGAGCAGTACTTC CSATPSWEQYF
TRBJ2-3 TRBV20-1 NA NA TGCAGTCAGCAGTACGCAGATACGCAGTATTTT CSQQYADTQYF
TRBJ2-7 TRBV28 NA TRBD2 TGTGCCAGTTGGACTAGCGGGAGTCGAGAGCAGTACTTC CASWTSGSREQYF
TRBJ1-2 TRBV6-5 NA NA TGTGCCAGCAGGTCCGGGACCAGACGGGGCTACACCTTC CASRSGTRRGYTF
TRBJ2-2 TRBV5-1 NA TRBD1 TGCGCCAGCAGCGGCCGACAGGGGGCGGACACCGGGGAGCTGTTTTTT CASSGRQGADTGELFF
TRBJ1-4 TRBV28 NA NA TGTGCCAGCAGTTTGAATCATCGGGGCAGAGGAGGCGAAAAACTGTTTTTT CASSLNHRGRGGEKLFF
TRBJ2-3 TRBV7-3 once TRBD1 TGTGCCAGCAGCTTACGGGACAGCCCCACAGATACGCAGTATTTT CASSLRDSPTDTQYF
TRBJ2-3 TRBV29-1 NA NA TGCAGCGTCAGAAGACCCACAGATACGCAGTATTTT CSVRRPTDTQYF
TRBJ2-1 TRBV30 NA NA TGTGCCTGGAGTCCTAGGTTTGAGCAGTTCTTC CAWSPRFEQFF
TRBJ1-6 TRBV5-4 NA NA TGTGCCACCCGGGGGGGCCCCATATCACCCCTCCACTTT CATRGGPISPLHF
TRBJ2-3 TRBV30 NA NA TGTGCCTGGGGGGGCACAGATACGCAGTATTTT CAWGGTDTQYF
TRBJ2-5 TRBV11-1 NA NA TGTGCCAGCAGCTTGCAGGGGTTCCAAGAGACCCAGTACTTC CASSLQGFQETQYF
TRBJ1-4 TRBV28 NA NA TGTGCCAGCAGTTTAATGGGGACGGTGAGCGGAAAACTGTTTTTT CASSLMGTVSGKLFF
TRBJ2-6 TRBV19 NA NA TGTGCCAGTACCCGATCCGCTGGGGGGGCCAACGTCCTGACTTTC CASTRSAGGANVLTF
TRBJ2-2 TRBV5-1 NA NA TGCGCCAGCAGCTTTACCAGGGGCGCGAACACCGGGGAGCTGTTTTTT CASSFTRGANTGELFF
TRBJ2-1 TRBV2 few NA TGTGCCAGCAGTGTCGAAACCTACAATGAGCAGTTCTTC CASSVETYNEQFF
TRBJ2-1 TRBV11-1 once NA TGTGCCAGCAGCTTAGGAGGGGCCTACAATGAGCAGTTCTTC CASSLGGAYNEQFF